This paragraph reports one T cell receptor beta chain. Which antigen it targets is not known. No per-base quality is available; no much larger clone lies one base away. Amplification of TCR beta CDR3 regions was carried out from RNA transcripts. For the first round of RT-PCR on the TCR CDR3, the HTBI primer set was used together with the Qiagen OneStep RT-PCR kit. The libraries were constructed in a second round of multiplex PCR and then size-selected and purified. Paired-end sequencing of the libraries was performed with 100 bp reads on an Illumina HiSeq2000. The paper's data handling went like this. SOAPnuke was used to process the raw data, removing reads that contained adapters or uncalled bases, had a mean Phred below 15, or lacked an exact match to the constant primer or identifier. High-quality paired reads were merged using COPE v1.2.5, and each unique nucleotide sequence was defined as a clonotype. MiTCR v1.1 was used to align the clonotypes against IMGT TRBV, TRBD and TRBJ reference segments. Analysis was restricted to V-J combinations with a frequency above 0.0001, which covered roughly 99% of repertoires. The TCS score was defined as F50 (clonal expansion) divided by E x V (chaos), with BLOSUM62-based TCRdist calculated between CDR3 peptides within each V-J. Welch's t-statistics and random forest reduced fewer than 600 V-J features to 13, which were used in a naive Bayes classifier (R e1071). Using fastp at Q25 and MiXCR, TCRdb reprocessed the public reads and kept productive beta chains. Each record represents a unique CDR3 protein, reported with the most common genes and DNA among its rows. The V and J calls, along with clone size, are taken from TCRdb and not from the paper's own processing. The sample table records under 700,000 distinct CDR3 sequences; 46% of these occur just once. The leading ten clones occupy 8.2% of the sample.

The data belong to a study of T cells in Graves' hyperthyroidism and ophthalmopathy (dated by TCRdb to 2018 to 2020). At the level of the whole study: A discovery cohort of around 98 patients, 43 with Graves' ophthalmopathy and 55 to 60 with stable Graves' hyperthyroidism, was used to find distinguishing TCR V-J signatures. Prospective prediction of ophthalmopathy was tested in an independent validation cohort of approximately 19 hyperthyroidism patients and roughly 16 patients who later progressed to ophthalmopathy. The 95 to 100 discovery patients were divided at random into training and test sets in a 7:3 ratio. The study also compared thyroid tissue and blood T-cell repertoires from five or six Graves' hyperthyroidism patients. TCR Vbeta CDR3 sequencing of roughly 140 peripheral blood samples (fewer than 45 ophthalmopathy, approximately 80 hyperthyroidism and around 17 progressor patients) is reported in the paper. Once sampling was done, hyperthyroidism patients were given methimazole at a starting dose of 30 mg daily, whereas ophthalmopathy patients were given high-dose intravenous methylprednisolone.

Graves' hyperthyroidism was defined as stable when no progression to ophthalmopathy occurred over 18 months of follow-up. Hyperthyroidism patients were aged 18 to 65 years and newly diagnosed, with disease duration of less than 2 months. Exclusion was applied to patients with uncontrolled infections, other autoimmune diseases, pregnancy or lactation. Diagnoses were established on the basis of clinical symptoms, serum thyroxine and TRAb, thyroid ultrasound, and orbital computed tomography. Total RNA was extracted with Trizol reagent, and quality was checked on an Agilent 2100 Bioanalyzer. Trimming at the junction amounts to 5 bases on V and 5 bases on J, and the germline ends lie 12 bases apart. From a lookup of the germline V gene, CDR1 and CDR2 are SNHLY and FYNNEI. There are 13 amino acids in the CDR3, from cysteine to phenylalanine inclusive. Left in the record is the CDR3 DNA by itself, 39 bases read in frame from the first base.

Paper-wide results and their limitations: Most expanded thyroid clonotypes (frequency above 0.001) were also detected in blood, suggesting blood repertoires may reflect thyroid immune responses. During validation, the model predicted progression to ophthalmopathy a median of approximately 6 months ahead of onset, with approximately 71% sensitivity and more than 72% specificity. A model built on a 13 V-J signature distinguished ophthalmopathy from stable hyperthyroidism, reaching 85% to 90% sensitivity and 81.08% specificity in cross-validation and 80%/75% in testing. No statistical method was used to set the sample size in advance, and investigators knew the group allocation.

The rearranged chain carries TRBV2 and TRBJ2-5, with a weak D call of TRBD1 (5 bases match). The clonotype was recovered from a young woman with Graves' hyperthyroidism. Donor details come from another sample of the same person, matched by shared clones. Sequencing was done on a sample of peripheral blood or thyroid tissue (not recorded which). The CDR3 protein: CASSRGPLETQYF. At the DNA level, the sequence is TGTGCCAGCAGTAGGGGCCCTTTGGAGACCCAGTACTTC.